This T cell receptor beta chain was retrieved from a study of PD-L1 blockade in urothelial cancer. About the research overall: Males with bladder-origin urothelial cancer constituted about 85% of the roughly 30 patients. Blood gave a median approximately 130,000 T cells.

Time point denoted: pretreatment peripheral blood. The CDR3 is made up of 14 amino acids. Germline loops: CDR1 KGHSH, CDR2 LQKENI. The junction had 3 bases not matched to a gene; V was cut back by 0 bases and J by 4 bases. Libraries were prepared by immunoSEQ multiplex PCR; TCRdb keeps only in-frame clonotypes and omits some of them. The profile shows roughly 91,000 clones, 85% to 90% of them singletons. The sample here was PBMCs, taken around atezolizumab (anti-PD-L1) treatment. The V and J genes are TRBV18 and TRBJ2-7; 7 positions agree with TRBD1. This TCR came from a man in his 60s with urothelial cancer. CDR3 nucleotide sequence: TGTGCCAGCTCACCACCGGGACAGTCGTACGAGCAGTACTTC. Translating gives CASSPPGQSYEQYF.